These 30 T cell receptor beta chains were all obtained from the same sample, sequenced in a study of cytomegalovirus exposure and HLA in healthy donors. The primer mix had 60 Vbeta and 13 Jbeta primers. Using immunoSEQ multiplex PCR, the repertoire was profiled, and TCRdb retains in-frame clones only, with some absent. This table has about 260,000 clones, about 75% appearing once. The sample taken for sequencing was PBMCs. The receptors come from a female donor in good health and CMV-seronegative.

The V gene is TRBV5-4, the J gene TRBJ1-2; D is perhaps TRBD1 (5 bases). The V end lost 5 bases, the J end lost 5 bases, and 16 bases lay between the germline ends. Per the germline V gene, CDR1 is SGHNT and CDR2 is YYREEE (reference sequence). The CDR3 has 14 amino acids. The CDR3 region is CASRQLGGRYGYTF. Written as DNA, the CDR3 is TGTGCCAGCAGACAACTGGGGGGTCGGTATGGCTACACCTTC.

This clone was seen a handful of times. V gene TRBV6-1 combines with J gene TRBJ2-2; the match to TRBD2 covers 11 bases. CDR3 length equals 15 residues. The germline V gene encodes CDR1 MNHNS and CDR2 SASEGT. Trimming cost V 4 bases and J 4 bases; bases outside gene matches: 2. CDR3 loop: CASSAGTSGTGELFF. The CDR3 nucleotides are TGTGCCAGCAGTGCCGGGACTAGCGGCACCGGGGAGCTGTTTTTT.

The rearrangement uses TRBV10-3 and TRBJ2-1; possible D gene TRBD1, 6 bases. Trimming took 6 bases from V and 6 from J, leaving 18 bases between them. Germline CDR1 reads ENHRY; CDR2 reads SYGVKD. The CDR3 is 15 amino acids. The CDR3 nucleotides are TGTGCCATCAGATCTAACCGGGACAACTTCAATGAGCAGTTCTTC. Its protein product is CAIRSNRDNFNEQFF.

The V gene is TRBV10-2, the J gene TRBJ2-1; 7 nucleotides match TRBD2. The CDR3 is made up of 14 amino acids. V was clipped by 4 bases and J by 6 bases; unmatched bases: 6. CDR1 and CDR2 from the germline V gene are WSHSY and SAAADI. Written as DNA, the CDR3 is TGCGCCAGCAGTGGGGGACTAACACTCAATGAGCAGTTCTTC. Its translation is CASSGGLTLNEQFF.

The J gene is TRBJ2-7, the V gene TRBV11-3; D perhaps matches TRBD1 (5 bases). Trimming removed 5 bases at V and 0 bases at J, with 14 bases between. CDR1 is SGHNT and CDR2 is YENEEA in the germline V gene. The CDR3 has 15 amino acids. CDR3 residues: CASSPQGSASYEQYF. The CDR3 bases are TGTGCCAGCAGCCCGCAGGGATCGGCCTCCTACGAGCAGTACTTC.

The rearrangement uses TRBV19 and TRBJ1-2; D is unclear. V was shortened by 2 bases and J by 7 bases, with 8 bases between the two germline ends. CDR3 size: 12 residues. Germline CDR1 LNHDA, CDR2 SQIVND (reference sequence). As DNA, the CDR3 is TGTGCCAGTAGTATACCGAGGTCTGGCTACACCTTC. It encodes CASSIPRSGYTF.

This clone was recorded only once. The sample holds other DNA sequences that translate to the same CDR3. This chain links TRBV6-6 with TRBJ2-7; D is possibly TRBD2 (6 bases). Germline CDR1 is MNHNY and CDR2 is SVGAGI (reference sequence). CDR3 size: 13 residues. Trimming removed 6 bases from V and 0 bases from J, with 9 bases in between. CDR3 sequence: CASSRGTSYEQYF. For the CDR3, the DNA is TGTGCCAGCAGCCGCGGGACCTCCTACGAGCAGTACTTC.

This rearrangement joins TRBV27 to TRBJ1-4; unclear D gene. CDR1 and CDR2 from the germline V gene are MNHEY and SMNVEV (reference sequence). The CDR3 loop spans 14 amino acids. Deletions cut 8 bases from V and 3 bases from J, with 13 bases between. CDR3 sequence (DNA): TGTGCCAGCCATAGGCTGGGAGCTAATGAAAAACTGTTTTTT. As protein: CASHRLGANEKLFF.

The chain employs TRBV7-3 and TRBJ1-1; the match to TRBD1 covers 8 bases. The J segment lost 0 bases and the V segment lost 4 bases, leaving 7 bases of the junction unmatched. The CDR3 extends over 16 amino acids. The germline CDR1 and CDR2 sequences are SGHTA and FQGTGA. The CDR3 spells CASSSRQGLLNTEAFF. For the CDR3, the DNA is TGTGCCAGCAGCTCCCGACAGGGGCTCCTGAACACTGAAGCTTTCTTT.

The J gene is TRBJ2-5, the V gene TRBV2; 11 bases fit TRBD1. Germline loops: CDR1 SNHLY, CDR2 FYNNEI. Trimming at V came to 5 bases and at J to 5 bases, leaving 13 bases not matched to a gene. There are 17 residues in the CDR3. The CDR3 sequence is CASSFSLGQGARETQYF. The CDR3 DNA sequence: TGTGCCAGCAGTTTTTCCCTTGGACAGGGGGCGAGGGAGACCCAGTACTTC.

This chain uses TRBV7-9 with TRBJ2-1; TRBD1 aligns across 7 bases. The CDR3 is 15 amino acids. The ends lost 6 bases at V and 7 bases at J; junction bases unmatched: 12. Per germline, CDR1 SEHNR and CDR2 FQNEAQ (reference sequence). The CDR3 coding sequence is TGTGCCAGCAGTTCCAACAGGGGTTTTATGAATGAGCAGTTCTTC. Its translation is CASSSNRGFMNEQFF.

This chain uses TRBV23-1 with TRBJ2-7; D remains ambiguous. TRBV23-1 is given ORF status, its function remaining uncertain. The CDR3 covers 16 residues. Trimming pared 3 bases from V and 4 bases from J, leaving 19 bases between. This CDR3 is CASSQPIYRGRYEQYF. CDR3 DNA: TGCGCCAGCAGTCAGCCTATTTACCGCGGTAGGTACGAGCAGTACTTC.

This rearrangement joins TRBV4-2 to TRBJ2-1; 13 nucleotides line up with TRBD2. The trim removed 0 bases at V and 2 bases at J, leaving 7 bases unmatched. This CDR3 is 19 amino acids long. Germline CDR1 reads LGHNA; CDR2 reads YNFKEQ. For the CDR3, the DNA is TGTGCCAGCAGCCAAGATTGGGGACTAGCGGGAATCACCTACAATGAGCAGTTCTTC. It yields the protein CASSQDWGLAGITYNEQFF.

This sequence joins TRBV4-2 and TRBJ2-3, with TRBD2 matching 11 bases. Germline assignment: CDR1 LGHNA and CDR2 YNFKEQ. CDR3 length: 20 amino acids. Trimming removed 0 bases from V and 7 bases from J; junction bases left unmatched: 18. The CDR3 sequence is CASSQEGGSGRAKGVYTQYF. CDR3 DNA sequence: TGTGCCAGCAGCCAAGAGGGTGGTAGCGGGAGGGCCAAGGGGGTGTATACGCAGTATTTT.

The chain couples TRBV6-1 to TRBJ1-4; D is perhaps TRBD1 (5 bases). V shed 6 bases and J shed 10 bases, with 12 bases lying between them. Germline lookup yields CDR1 MNHNS and CDR2 SASEGT. CDR3 length: 12 residues. CDR3 region: CASRRGEGKLFF. CDR3 DNA sequence: TGTGCCAGCAGGAGAGGGGAGGGAAAACTGTTTTTT.

The gene calls are TRBV18 and TRBJ2-7; TRBD1 agrees at 7 bases. V lost 6 bases, J lost 2 bases, and 7 bases stayed unmatched. Germline loops: CDR1 KGHSH, CDR2 LQKENI. The length of the CDR3 is 14 residues. CDR3 sequence (DNA): TGTGCCAGCTCTCTCCAGACAGGGCCCTACGAGCAGTACTTC. Translation gives CASSLQTGPYEQYF.

The chain joins TRBV7-9 to TRBJ1-4; 12 bases map to TRBD1. CDR3 length equals 16 residues. V gave up 5 bases and J gave up 10 bases; unmatched junction bases: 11. Germline CDR1 reads SEHNR; CDR2 reads FQNEAQ (reference sequence). The CDR3 DNA follows: TGTGCCAGCAGCCAGGAATCCGGGACAGGGGGCCGAAAACTGTTTTTT. Protein: CASSQESGTGGRKLFF.

The J gene is TRBJ1-1, the V gene TRBV28, with TRBD1 matching 8 bases. The CDR3 totals 16 residues. V trimming: 4 bases; J trimming: 1 base; junction bases outside the gene matches: 8. Germline CDR1 and CDR2: MDHEN and SYDVKM. CDR3 residues: CASSSAQGAGNTEAFF. The CDR3 DNA is TGTGCCAGCAGTTCGGCTCAGGGGGCGGGGAACACTGAAGCTTTCTTT.

The chain joins TRBV11-2 to TRBJ2-1; possibly TRBD1 for D (6 bases). The CDR3 is 16 amino acids. V lost 3 bases and J 4 bases, leaving 16 bases between the germline ends. The germline V gene encodes CDR1 SGHAT and CDR2 FQNNGV. The CDR3: CASSLGAGVLYNEQFF. The CDR3 DNA reads as TGTGCCAGCAGCTTGGGGGCAGGGGTCCTTTACAATGAGCAGTTCTTC.

The table lists this clone with a count of one. V and J are TRBV18 and TRBJ1-2; no definite D call. V lost 5 bases and J 1 base, leaving 14 bases between the germline ends. Germline-derived CDR1 and CDR2 are KGHSH and LQKENI. The CDR3 has 15 residues. CDR3 loop: CASSDGRTRNYGYTF. DNA for the CDR3: TGTGCCAGCTCAGATGGGAGGACCCGTAACTATGGCTACACCTTC.

The rearrangement uses TRBV29-1 and TRBJ2-3, with D possibly TRBD2 on 5 matching bases. CDR1 is SQVTM, CDR2 ANQGSEA, per germline. The CDR3 is 14 residues long. V was trimmed by 4 bases and J by 0 bases, leaving 11 bases between them. Here the CDR3 reads CSVVRETSTDTQYF. DNA for the CDR3: TGCAGCGTTGTTCGGGAAACTAGCACAGATACGCAGTATTTT.

This chain connects TRBV30 to TRBJ2-4, with a tentative D call TRBD1 (6 bases). Germline values: CDR1 GTSNPN, CDR2 SVGIG (reference sequence). This CDR3 has 17 amino acids. V was trimmed by 0 bases and J by 0 bases, leaving 15 bases between them. CDR3 coding DNA: TGTGCCTGGAGTGTACCAGGGGTGGTTATAGCCAAAAACATTCAGTACTTC. Its protein product is CAWSVPGVVIAKNIQYF.

V and J are TRBV11-2 and TRBJ2-2; the match to TRBD2 covers 7 bases. Germline CDR1 reads SGHAT; CDR2 reads FQNNGV. CDR3 length equals 15 residues. V lost 1 base, J lost 6 bases, and 5 bases stayed unmatched. For the CDR3, the DNA is TGTGCCAGCAGCTTAGCAAGACTAGCCGCCGGGGAGCTGTTTTTT. It yields the protein CASSLARLAAGELFF.

The V and J genes are TRBV7-9 and TRBJ1-6; D is unclear. The germline gives CDR1 SEHNR, CDR2 FQNEAQ (reference sequence). The CDR3 extends over 15 amino acids. The germline V and J ends were trimmed by 4 bases and 7 bases, with 14 bases remaining between them. CDR3 residues: CASSSSGAENSPLHF. The CDR3 DNA reads as TGTGCCAGCAGCTCCTCCGGTGCGGAGAATTCACCCCTCCACTTT.

This clone was picked up a small number of times. The chain has TRBV10-3 and TRBJ2-1; D is perhaps TRBD2 (6 bases). V shed 3 bases and J shed 2 bases, with 17 bases lying between them. The CDR3 covers 17 residues. Germline assignment: CDR1 ENHRY and CDR2 SYGVKD. The CDR3 nucleotides are TGTGCCATCAGTGATGGGGGGAGGATACCACCCTACAATGAGCAGTTCTTC. Amino acid sequence: CAISDGGRIPPYNEQFF.

This clone has only a few counts. This chain uses TRBV6-5 with TRBJ2-5, with 7 bases matching TRBD2. There are 14 residues in the CDR3. Germline trimming cut 7 bases from V and 5 bases from J; bases unmatched to any gene: 10. Germline V lookup: CDR1 MNHEY, CDR2 SVGAGI. The CDR3 nucleotides read TGTGCCAGCACCCCCGACTGGGGGGGGGAGACCCAGTACTTC. Translated, it gives CASTPDWGGETQYF.

The gene calls are TRBV11-3 and TRBJ2-1; D remains unclear. Trimming removed 5 bases at V and 4 bases at J, with 12 bases between. The CDR3 has 14 residues. The germline V gene has CDR1 SGHNT and CDR2 YENEEA. CDR3 nucleotide sequence: TGTGCCAGCAGCCCAAGTGACTCTTACAATGAGCAGTTCTTC. It is translated as CASSPSDSYNEQFF.

This clone was detected a few times. DNA for the CDR3: TGTGCCAGCAGCTTAAGTGGCGGGCCTGGAAACACCATATATTTT. It yields the protein CASSLSGGPGNTIYF. The chain uses TRBV7-3 and TRBJ1-3; D ambiguous. CDR3 length: 15 amino acids. Looked up from germline, CDR1 is SGHTA and CDR2 is FQGTGA. Trimming took 1 base from V and 2 from J, leaving 9 bases between them.

Here the CDR3 DNA reads TGTGCCAGCAGGCGGTCGAGCACCTACGGTGAGCAGTTCTTC. It yields the protein CASRRSSTYGEQFF. V is TRBV6-4 and J is TRBJ2-1; D remains unclear. This CDR3 spans 14 amino acids. The V gene lost 6 bases and the J gene lost 9 bases, with 18 bases spanning the gap. Germline CDR1 and CDR2: MRHNA and SNTAGT.

The table lists this clone with a few counts. This chain uses TRBV6-6 with TRBJ2-2; TRBD1 matches at 7 bases. Germline trimming cut 5 bases from V and 4 bases from J; bases unmatched to any gene: 10. Germline V lookup: CDR1 MNHNY, CDR2 SVGAGI (reference sequence). CDR3 length: 16 residues. Written as DNA, the CDR3 is TGTGCCAGCAGTGGCCGACAGGGACCCGGCACCGGGGAGCTGTTTTTT. This gives the protein CASSGRQGPGTGELFF.